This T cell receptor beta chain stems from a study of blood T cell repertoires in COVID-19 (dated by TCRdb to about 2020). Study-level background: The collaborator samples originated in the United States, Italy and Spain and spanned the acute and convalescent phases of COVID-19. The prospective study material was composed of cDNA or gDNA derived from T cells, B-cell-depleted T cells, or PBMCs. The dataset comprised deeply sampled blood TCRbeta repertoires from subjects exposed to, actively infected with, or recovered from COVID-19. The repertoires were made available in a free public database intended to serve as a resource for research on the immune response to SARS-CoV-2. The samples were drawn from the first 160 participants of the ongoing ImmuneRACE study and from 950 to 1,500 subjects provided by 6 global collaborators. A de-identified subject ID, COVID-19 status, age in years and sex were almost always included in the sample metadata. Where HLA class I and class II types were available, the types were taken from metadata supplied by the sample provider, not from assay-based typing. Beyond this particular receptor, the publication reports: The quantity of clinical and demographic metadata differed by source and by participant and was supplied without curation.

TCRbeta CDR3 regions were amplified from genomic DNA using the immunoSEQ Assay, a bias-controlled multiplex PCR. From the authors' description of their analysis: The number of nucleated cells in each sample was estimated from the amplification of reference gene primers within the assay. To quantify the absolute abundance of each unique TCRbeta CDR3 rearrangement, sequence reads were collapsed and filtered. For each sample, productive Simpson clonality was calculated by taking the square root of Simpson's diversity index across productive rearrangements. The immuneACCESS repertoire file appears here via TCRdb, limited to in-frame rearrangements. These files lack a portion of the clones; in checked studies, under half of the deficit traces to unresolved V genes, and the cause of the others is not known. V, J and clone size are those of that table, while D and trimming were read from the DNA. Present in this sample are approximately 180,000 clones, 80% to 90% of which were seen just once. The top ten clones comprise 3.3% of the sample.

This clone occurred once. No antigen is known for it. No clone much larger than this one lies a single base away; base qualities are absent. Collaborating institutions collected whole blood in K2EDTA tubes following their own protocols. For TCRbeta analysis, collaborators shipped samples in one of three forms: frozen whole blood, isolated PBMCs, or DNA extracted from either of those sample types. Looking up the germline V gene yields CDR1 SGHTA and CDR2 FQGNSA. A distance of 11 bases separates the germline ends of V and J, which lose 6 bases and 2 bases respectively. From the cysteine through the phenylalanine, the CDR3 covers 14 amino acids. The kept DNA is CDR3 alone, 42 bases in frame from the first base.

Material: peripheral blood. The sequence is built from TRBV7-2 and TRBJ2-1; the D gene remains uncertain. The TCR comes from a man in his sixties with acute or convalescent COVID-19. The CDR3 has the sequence CASRRQPTYNEQFF. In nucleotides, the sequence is TGTGCCAGCAGACGACAACCAACCTACAATGAGCAGTTCTTC. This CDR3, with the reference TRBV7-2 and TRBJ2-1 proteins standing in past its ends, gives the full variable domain GAGVSQSPSNKVTEKGKDVELRCDPISGHTALYWYRQSLGQGLEFLIYFQGNSAPDKSGLPSDRFSAERTGGSVSTLTIQRTQQEDSAVYLCASRRQPTYNEQFFGPGTRLTVL.